This T cell receptor beta chain was identified in a study of cytomegalovirus exposure and HLA in healthy donors. This CDR3 has 14 residues. V was clipped by 5 bases and J by 2 bases; unmatched bases: 5. Germline values: CDR1 SEHNR, CDR2 FQNEAQ (reference sequence). Use of 60 Vbeta and 13 Jbeta primers characterized the PCR. This table comes from immunoSEQ multiplex PCR, and its TCRdb copy is limited to in-frame clones, with some not included. The repertoire holds some 270,000 clones, with approximately 91% as singletons. Donors counted as nominally healthy when sampled, yet unrecorded immune exposures were likely. Regarding this clone: The antigen is undetermined.

Study-level points and caveats: Confirmation was obtained in vitro that a few CMV-associated chains are specific for CMV antigens. When the data were analyzed later, several of the most significant clusters appeared to be linked to common viral pathogens. In a later analysis, HLA-associated beta chains showed higher expansion and lower generation probabilities than comparable chains.

Sequencing was done on a sample of PBMCs. J is TRBJ2-7 and V is TRBV7-9, with TRBD1 matching 8 bases. The receptor's source is a girl aged 2-10 years in good health and CMV-seronegative. The CDR3 spells CASSPGDRPYEQYF. For the CDR3, the DNA is TGTGCCAGCAGCCCAGGGGACAGGCCCTACGAGCAGTACTTC.